These 18 T cell receptor beta chains originate from one sample sequenced in a study of T cell repertoires in cytomegalovirus infection. TCRdb called the reads again in MiXCR, with one record for every CDR3 protein. This repertoire shows roughly 68,000 distinct CDR3 sequences, roughly a fifth found once; its top ten account for under 85%. No antigen is known for these receptors. The material sequenced was CD8+ T cells from cultured PBMCs, taken from culture after CMV antigen stimulation. The receptors come from a human donor in good health (CMV status not recorded). Some clones in this sample may be carry-over from other donors' samples.

The chain has TRBV25-1 and TRBJ2-5, with 12 bases that match TRBD2. The CDR3 length is 15 residues. Germline CDR1 and CDR2: MGHDK and SYGVNS. With V trimmed by 1 base and J by 3 bases, 0 bases remained unmatched. The CDR3 spells CASSEWTSGEETQYF. The CDR3 coding sequence is TGTGCCAGCAGTGAATGGACTAGCGGGGAAGAGACCCAGTACTTC. Together with reference TRBV25-1 and TRBJ2-5, the CDR3 gives the full variable domain: EADIYQTPRYLVIGTGKKITLECSQTMGHDKMYWYQQDPGMELHLIHYSYGVNSTEKGDLSSESTVSRIRTEHFPLTLESARPSHTSQYLCASSEWTSGEETQYFGPGTRLLVL.

Ten or more counts support this clonotype. The chain couples TRBV6-2 or TRBV6-3 to TRBJ2-7; D is unresolved. Germline-derived CDR1 and CDR2 are MNHEY and SVGEGT. The CDR3 spans 12 residues. Trimming took 6 bases from V and 3 from J, leaving 9 bases between them. The CDR3, as DNA: TGTGCCAGCAGGGCACCTAACTACGAGCAGTACTTC. Protein: CASRAPNYEQYF.

The chain recombines TRBV7-6 with TRBJ2-5; 8 bases are a match to TRBD2. CDR1 SGHVS and CDR2 FNYEAQ come from the germline V gene. The CDR3 totals 17 residues. The junction had 8 bases not matched to a gene; V was cut back by 1 base and J by 1 base. CDR3 in amino acids: CASSLEGLEISQETQYF. For the CDR3, the DNA is TGTGCCAGCAGCTTAGAGGGACTAGAGATATCCCAAGAGACCCAGTACTTC.

The rearrangement links TRBV20-1 to TRBJ1-6, with D perhaps matching TRBD1 (6 bases). The germline CDR1 and CDR2 sequences are DFQATT and SNEGSKA (reference sequence). Trimming shortened V by 6 bases and J by 6 bases, and 15 bases separated the two germline ends. The CDR3 spans 14 residues. In nucleotides, the CDR3 is TGCAGTGCCCCTACAGGGAACGGTAATTCACCCCTCCACTTT. Its protein product is CSAPTGNGNSPLHF.

The chain joins TRBV24-1 to TRBJ2-1; D unclear. Per the germline V gene, CDR1 is KGHDR and CDR2 is SFDVKD. V was clipped by 5 bases and J by 3 bases, with 1 base between them. CDR3 length: 11 residues. This CDR3 reads CATSGYNEQFF. CDR3 coding DNA: TGTGCCACCAGTGGCTACAATGAGCAGTTCTTC.

The J gene is TRBJ1-1, the V gene TRBV12-3 or TRBV12-4, with D unclear. The CDR3 extends over 12 amino acids. Trimming cost V 4 bases and J 6 bases, with 9 bases left between them. CDR3 amino acids: CASSYQGAEAFF. The CDR3 DNA is TGTGCCAGCAGTTATCAAGGCGCTGAAGCTTTCTTT.

This clonotype was recorded a few times. This chain links TRBV23-1 with TRBJ2-6, with TRBD1 matching over 8 bases. Being an ORF, TRBV23-1 has a function that is uncertain. CDR3 size: 19 residues. Unmatched junction bases numbered 13, after V lost 5 bases and J lost 1 base. The CDR3 DNA is TGCGCCAGCAGTTCCGAACCGGGACAGGCCTTTTCTGGGGCCAACGTCCTGACTTTC. Its protein is CASSSEPGQAFSGANVLTF.

V usage is TRBV9 and J usage is TRBJ2-5, with a possible D match to TRBD1 (6 bases). CDR3 size: 15 residues. Per the germline V gene, CDR1 is SGDLS and CDR2 is YYNGEE. V dropped 0 bases and J dropped 1 base, with 10 bases sitting between them. In DNA form, the CDR3 reads TGTGCCAGCAGCGTAGAGGGGGTAATCCAAGAGACCCAGTACTTC. This gives the protein CASSVEGVIQETQYF.

V is TRBV10-3 and J is TRBJ1-6, with D unclear. CDR3 length: 17 residues. The germline CDR1 and CDR2 sequences are ENHRY and SYGVKD. V lost 2 bases and J lost 0, with 11 bases in between. CDR3 amino acids: CAISEQPGNSYNSPLHF. For the CDR3, the DNA is TGTGCCATCAGTGAGCAGCCGGGGAACTCCTATAATTCACCCCTCCACTTT.

This clonotype turned up a few times. CDR3 sequence: CASTLGLYRGYTF. The CDR3, as DNA: TGTGCCAGCACCCTTGGGCTCTATCGGGGCTACACCTTC. The chain employs TRBV6-2 or TRBV6-3 and TRBJ1-2; no clear D. This CDR3 has 13 residues. The germline V gene encodes CDR1 MNHEY and CDR2 SVGEGT. With 7 bases removed from V and 8 bases from J, the gap between germline ends came to 17 bases.

The gene calls are TRBV7-9 and TRBJ2-2; D not certain. The CDR3 totals 9 residues. Germline CDR1 reads SEHNR; CDR2 reads FQNEAQ (reference sequence). V was pared by 5 bases and J by 8 bases, with 0 bases between. CDR3 nucleotides: TGTGCCAGCAGCGGGGAGCTGTTTTTT. This translates into CASSGELFF.

The J gene is TRBJ1-1, the V gene TRBV27; weak D call: TRBD1 (5 bases). Germline V gene lookup returns CDR1 MNHEY and CDR2 SMNVEV (reference sequence). CDR3 length equals 15 residues. The V and J ends lost 3 bases and 1 base respectively, with 12 bases between them. The CDR3 here is CASSFGGSANTEAFF. Written as DNA, the CDR3 is TGTGCCAGCAGTTTCGGGGGTTCAGCGAACACTGAAGCTTTCTTT.

The sample holds a few counts of this clonotype. The gene calls are TRBV5-5 and TRBJ2-6, with 7 bases lining up with TRBD2. V shed 2 bases and J 2 bases; nucleotides not matched to a gene: 4. The CDR3 has 16 residues. In germline, CDR1 is SGHKS, CDR2 YYEKEE (reference sequence). The CDR3 spells CASSFGREPGANVLTF. CDR3 sequence (DNA): TGTGCCAGCAGCTTTGGGAGGGAACCTGGGGCCAACGTCCTGACTTTC.

The V gene is TRBV7-2, the J gene TRBJ2-7, with 9 bases that match TRBD1. This CDR3 region has 14 residues. The V and J ends lost 6 bases and 3 bases, in that order; junction bases with no gene match: 6. Germline loops: CDR1 SGHTA, CDR2 FQGNSA. CDR3 nucleotides: TGTGCCAGCAGACAAGGACAGGGGAGCTACGAGCAGTACTTC. This translates into CASRQGQGSYEQYF.

This chain joins TRBV7-2 and TRBJ1-2; 8 nucleotides match TRBD1. The CDR3 extends over 15 amino acids. Germline V gene data show CDR1 as SGHTA and CDR2 as FQGNSA. V trimming: 4 bases; J trimming: 8 bases; junction bases outside the gene matches: 12. DNA of the CDR3: TGTGCCAGCAGCTCCCGCTGGGCAGGGGGCGACGGCTACACCTTC. This codes for CASSSRWAGGDGYTF. Full variable domain (rest looked up from reference TRBV7-2 and TRBJ1-2): GAGVSQSPSNKVTEKGKDVELRCDPISGHTALYWYRQSLGQGLEFLIYFQGNSAPDKSGLPSDRFSAERTGGSVSTLTIQRTQQEDSAVYLCASSSRWAGGDGYTFGSGTRLTVV.

The chain joins TRBV12-3 or TRBV12-4 to TRBJ1-2; D unclear. The CDR3 length is 16 residues. Trimming shortened V by 1 base and J by 6 bases, and 18 bases separated the two germline ends. The CDR3 here is CASSLDDGVGTNGYTF. The CDR3 nucleotides read TGTGCCAGCAGTTTAGATGACGGCGTTGGAACGAATGGCTACACCTTC.

This clonotype was recorded a few times. The chain is built from TRBV7-2 and TRBJ1-5; tentatively, D is TRBD1 or TRBD2 (5 bases each). Gene TRBJ2-3 matches the end of the DNA better, so the J call may be wrong. The CDR3 has 14 residues. Per germline, CDR1 SGHTA and CDR2 FQGNSA. CDR3 residues: CASSNARGDQPQYF. As DNA, the CDR3 is TGTGCCAGCAGCAACGCGAGGGGAGATCAGCCCCAGTATTTT.

The gene calls are TRBV7-2 and TRBJ1-1; D gene uncertain. V was trimmed by 2 bases and J by 5 bases, leaving 15 bases between them. This CDR3 spans 15 amino acids. The germline CDR1 and CDR2 sequences are SGHTA and FQGNSA. In DNA form, the CDR3 reads TGTGCCAGCAGCTTAAACTGGGGTATTAAGACTGAAGCTTTCTTT. Its translation: CASSLNWGIKTEAFF.